This T cell receptor beta chain was identified in a study of blood T cell repertoires in COVID-19. Study summary: The samples span acute and convalescent COVID-19 from the United States, Italy and Spain. The cDNA or gDNA used as material had been derived from T cells, B-cell-depleted T cells, or PBMCs.

Trimming at V came to 6 bases and at J to 8 bases, leaving 13 bases not matched to a gene. Germline-derived CDR1 and CDR2 are LNHDA and SQIVND (reference sequence). The CDR3 extends over 16 amino acids. Original data processing: Nucleated cell number was recorded as an estimate derived from reference gene primer amplification. TCRdb keeps only in-frame clones here, not all; method: immunoSEQ multiplex PCR. That table furnishes V, J and clone size, whereas the DNA furnished D and trimming. The sample has 100,000 to 150,000 clones; around 86% are singletons. This TCR came from a man aged 55 to 69 with acute or convalescent COVID-19. Sequencing was done on a sample of peripheral blood. The chain is built from TRBV19 and TRBJ2-1; TRBD1 aligns across 10 bases. The DNA of the CDR3 is TGTGCCAGTAGAGCCTGGGACAGGGGAATTCACGATGAGCAGTTCTTC. The encoded protein is CASRAWDRGIHDEQFF.